The 19 T cell receptor beta chains given below trace back to one sample, sequenced in a study of tumor-infiltrating lymphocytes in primary liver carcinoma. The authors took blood RNA from unsorted whole blood and also extracted germline DNA. TCR beta cDNA was made from approximately 500 ng total RNA with a constant-region primer. Generation of the TCR beta libraries relied on three nested multiplex PCR rounds using slightly modified ARM-PCR. The two initial PCR rounds, roughly 10 cycles each, used TRBV1-TRBV30 forward and C-beta reverse primers. TCRdb itself ran the multiplex PCR reads through MiXCR, one entry per CDR3 protein. Among 300,000 to 350,000 distinct CDR3 sequences listed, roughly two thirds were seen once. Sequencing input: peripheral blood. The source is a man aged 35 to 55 with primary liver carcinoma and hepatitis B virus infection.

The DNA of the CDR3 is TGTGCCAGCAGTTATCCGGACCTGTGGGGATACACCTTC. Protein product: CASSYPDLWGYTF. The chain employs TRBV6-6 and TRBJ1-2, with no clear D. V lost 3 bases and J 11 bases, leaving 16 bases between the germline ends. The CDR3 runs to 13 residues. From germline, CDR1 is MNHNY and CDR2 SVGAGI (reference sequence).

This clonotype occurred a few times. The chain joins TRBV12-3 or TRBV12-4 to TRBJ1-4; D may be TRBD1 (5 bases). Trimming took off 6 bases at V and 8 bases at J, with 13 bases between the two ends. This CDR3 has 13 residues. CDR3 protein: CASRGGAGEKLFF. As DNA, the CDR3 is TGTGCCAGCAGGGGCGGGGCCGGGGAAAAACTGTTTTTT.

This rearrangement joins TRBV16 to TRBJ1-6; the D gene is possibly TRBD1 (5 bases). CDR1 KGHSY and CDR2 FQNENV come from the germline V gene. CDR3 length equals 15 residues. Trimming removed 3 bases at V and 10 bases at J, with 16 bases between. The CDR3 nucleotides are TGTGCCAGCAGCCAGGGACGGGCGAGTGGGTCACCCCTCCACTTT. Its protein product is CASSQGRASGSPLHF. The full variable domain, completed using reference TRBV16 and TRBJ1-6, is GEEVAQTPKHLVRGEGQKAKLYCAPIKGHSYVFWYQQVLKNEFKFLISFQNENVFDETGMPKERFSAKCLPNSPCSLEIQATKLEDSAVYFCASSQGRASGSPLHFGNGTRLTVT.

The rearrangement links TRBV6-1 to TRBJ2-4, with 8 nucleotides matching TRBD2. The CDR3 covers 17 residues. The germline gives CDR1 MNHNS, CDR2 SASEGT. J gave up 0 bases and V 4 bases, and 8 bases lay outside the gene matches. As DNA, the CDR3 is TGTGCCAGCAGTGTCGTAGGACTAGCTCTAGCCAAAAACATTCAGTACTTC. This translates into CASSVVGLALAKNIQYF.

The chain uses TRBV5-4 and TRBJ2-7; 14 bases map to TRBD2. This CDR3 region has 15 residues. Germline trimming cut 4 bases from V and 7 bases from J; bases unmatched to any gene: 7. The V gene's germline CDR1 is SGHNT and CDR2 YYREEE (reference sequence). This CDR3 is CASSPTSGRAREQYF. For the CDR3, the DNA is TGTGCCAGCAGCCCGACTAGCGGGAGGGCAAGGGAGCAGTACTTC. The entire variable domain, with the rest obtained from reference TRBV5-4 and TRBJ2-7, is as follows: ETGVTQSPTHLIKTRGQQVTLRCSSQSGHNTVSWYQQALGQGPQFIFQYYREEENGRGNFPPRFSGLQFPNYSSELNVNALELDDSALYLCASSPTSGRAREQYFGPGTRLTVT.

This clonotype was seen a few times. A single base separates this from a much larger clone, so it may be a read error. This rearrangement joins TRBV12-3 or TRBV12-4 to TRBJ1-4; unclear D gene. The CDR3 totals 12 residues. Trimming took off 5 bases at V and 8 bases at J, with 9 bases between the two ends. CDR3 sequence reads: CASSHGGEKLFF. In DNA, the CDR3 is TGTGCCAGCAGTCATGGAGGGGAAAAACTGTTTTTT.

For this clonotype: One end of the junction does not line up with germline, which may come from a read error. CDR3: CASSLAVFPGEPFF. The CDR3 coding sequence is TGTGCCAGCAGCTTAGCGGTATTTCCCGGGGAGCCGTTTTTT. This chain links TRBV11-2 with TRBJ2-2; the D gene is possibly TRBD2 (5 bases). CDR1 and CDR2 (germline): SGHAT, FQNNGV. This CDR3 has 14 amino acids. The full variable domain, completed using reference TRBV11-2 and TRBJ2-2, is EAGVAQSPRYKIIEKRQSVAFWCNPISGHATLYWYQQILGQGPKLLIQFQNNGVVDDSQLPKDRFSAERLKGVDSTLKIQPAKLEDSAVYLCASSLAVFPGEPFFGEGSRLTVL.

As concerns this clonotype: Sequence at one end of the junction differs from germline and may be a read error. The V call is TRBV11-1, the J call TRBJ2-7; possibly TRBD1 or TRBD2 for D (5 bases each). Per the germline V gene, CDR1 is SGHAT and CDR2 is FQDESV (reference sequence). The CDR3 is 14 amino acids. The CDR3, as DNA: TGTGCCAGCAGCTTCCGGGACCTCTCCTACGAACAGTACTTC. It encodes CASSFRDLSYEQYF.

This chain links TRBV11-3 with TRBJ2-1; 11 nucleotides agree with TRBD2. In germline, CDR1 is SGHNT, CDR2 YENEEA. The V and J ends lost 3 bases and 13 bases, in that order; junction bases with no gene match: 8. The CDR3 runs to 14 residues. CDR3 coding DNA: TGTGCCAGCAGCTTGGGGACTAGCGGCAATGGACAGTTCTTC. Encoded protein: CASSLGTSGNGQFF. Looking up the rest from reference TRBV11-3 and TRBJ2-1 gives the full variable domain: EAGVVQSPRYKIIEKKQPVAFWCNPISGHNTLYWYLQNLGQGPELLIRYENEEAVDDSQLPKDRFSAERLKGVDSTLKIQPAELGDSAVYLCASSLGTSGNGQFFGPGTRLTVL.

With respect to this clonotype: A single base separates this from a much larger clone, so it may be a read error. The chain recombines TRBV6-1 with TRBJ1-1; perhaps TRBD1 as D (6 bases). This CDR3 is built from 12 residues. Germline values: CDR1 MNHNS, CDR2 SASEGT. The CDR3 spells CASSEVRGGALF. The DNA of the CDR3 is TGTGCCAGCAGTGAAGTCAGGGGTGGGGCTTTATTT.

Regarding this clonotype: A much larger clonotype is one base distant, so this may be a read error. The V and J genes are TRBV10-3 and TRBJ2-1; tentatively, D is TRBD2 (7 bases). Germline lookup yields CDR1 ENHRY and CDR2 SYGVKD. This CDR3 region has 12 residues. V lost 9 bases and J 9 bases, leaving 15 bases between the germline ends. CDR3 DNA sequence: TGTGCCATGAGCGGGACAAGAGGTGAGCAGTTCTTC. It encodes CAMSGTRGEQFF.

As concerns this clonotype: A read error is possible here, since a much larger clone lies one base away. This sequence joins TRBV12-3 or TRBV12-4 and TRBJ1-1; possibly TRBD1 for D (5 bases). There are 15 residues in the CDR3. Trimming removed 7 bases at V and 7 bases at J, with 22 bases between. The CDR3: CASTLGTGEQGEAFF. DNA for the CDR3: TGTGCCAGCACCCTCGGGACTGGTGAACAAGGTGAAGCTTTCTTT.

The chain carries TRBV28 and TRBJ1-5; D ambiguous. Germline CDR1 reads MDHEN; CDR2 reads SYDVKM. This CDR3 spans 15 amino acids. V dropped 2 bases and J dropped 2 bases, with 10 bases sitting between them. The CDR3 region has the DNA TGTGCCAGCAGTTTAATACAAGGTGGCAATCAGCCCCAGCATTTT. Translation gives CASSLIQGGNQPQHF.

The sample holds a few counts of this clonotype. The chain carries TRBV5-4 and TRBJ2-2; tentatively, D is TRBD2 (7 bases). Germline V gives CDR1 SGHNT, CDR2 YYREEE (reference sequence). Trimming left V 4 bases short and J 0 bases short, with 16 bases between. There are 17 residues in the CDR3. CDR3: CASSPTPGGSNTGELFF. As DNA, the CDR3 is TGTGCCAGCAGCCCCACCCCGGGGGGCTCGAACACCGGGGAGCTGTTTTTT.

Notes on this clonotype: The germline gene is not matched at one end of the junction; a read error may be the cause. This chain joins TRBV7-9 and TRBJ2-2; a possible D gene is TRBD2 (5 bases). Germline CDR1 reads SEHNR; CDR2 reads FQNEAQ (reference sequence). CDR3 length: 12 residues. Written as DNA, the CDR3 is TGTGCCAGCAGGTCGAACACCGGGGAGCTGTCTTTT. Its protein is CASRSNTGELSF.

This chain links TRBV29-1 with TRBJ2-2; possibly TRBD2 for D (7 bases). The CDR3 spans 14 residues. Germline assignment: CDR1 SQVTM and CDR2 ANQGSEA. Trimming stripped 3 bases from V and 8 bases from J, with 16 bases between. This CDR3 is CSVDGGRSTGELFF. In DNA form, the CDR3 reads TGCAGCGTTGACGGGGGGCGCTCTACAGGGGAGCTGTTTTTT.

About this clonotype itself: A single base separates this from a much larger clone, so it may be a read error. The chain is built from TRBV6-5 and TRBJ2-7; no clear D gene. Per the germline V gene, CDR1 is MNHEY and CDR2 is SVGAGI. With 0 bases removed from V and 5 bases from J, the gap between germline ends came to 11 bases. This CDR3 is built from 14 residues. The CDR3 DNA is TGTGCCAGCAGTTACTCTATAGGGTCCCACGAGCAGTACTTC. Its translation: CASSYSIGSHEQYF.

With respect to this clonotype: Germline is not matched at one junction end, which may reflect a read error. This sequence joins TRBV2 and TRBJ2-3; D call uncertain. The CDR3 runs 15 residues. Germline V lookup: CDR1 SNHLY, CDR2 FYNNEI. CDR3 sequence: CASSEGSTSTDTQYF. CDR3 sequence (DNA): TGTGCCAGTAGTGAAGGGTCTACAAGCACAGATACGCAGTATTTT.

On this clonotype itself: This may be a read error: a much more frequent sequence differs by one nucleotide. J is TRBJ2-5 and V is TRBV4-3; tentative D call: TRBD2 (6 bases). Germline assignment: CDR1 LGHNA and CDR2 YSLEER. Trimming left V 0 bases short and J 1 base short, with 12 bases between. This CDR3 spans 16 amino acids. CDR3 bases: TGCGCCAGCAGCCAAGAGCTTAGCGGAATCCAAGAGACCCAGTACTTC. Translated, it gives CASSQELSGIQETQYF.